These 20 T cell receptor beta chains share one sample of origin, sequenced in a study of T cells in women clearing cervical HPV infection. The data were produced by immunoSEQ multiplex PCR, yet TCRdb's version contains in-frame clones alone and is incomplete. The sample totals tens of thousands of clones. The specimen sequenced was blood buffy coat. These receptors all stem from a woman between 18 and 75 years old with a cervical HPV16 infection that either progressed to CIN3+ or cleared (not recorded which).

A note on this clone: The read terminates 3 residues ahead of where the CDR3 ends, so the germline J gene completes it. This chain uses TRBV7-6 with TRBJ2-5; D unresolved. V was shortened by 7 bases and J by 3 bases, with 18 bases between the two germline ends. Germline CDR1 SGHVS, CDR2 FNYEAQ. CDR3 length: 15 residues. CDR3 sequence: CASTLIELSEETQYF. The CDR3 bases that were read are TGTGCCAGCACCCTAATCGAATTAAGTGAAGAGACC.

A remark on this clone: The sequence runs out 3 residues before the end of the CDR3; the remainder is reconstructed from the germline J gene. The V and J genes are TRBV19 and TRBJ2-7; 11 bases fit TRBD1. The CDR3 runs to 18 residues. Germline V gene data show CDR1 as LNHDA and CDR2 as SQIVND (reference sequence). Germline trimming cut 4 bases from V and 1 base from J; bases unmatched to any gene: 12. The sequenced part of the CDR3 DNA is TGTGCCAGTAGTACCAGGACAGGGGGCGGCGGCGTGTCCTACGAG. Amino acids: CASSTRTGGGGVSYE. The CDR3 in full is CASSTRTGGGGVSYEQYF.

About this clone itself: The CDR3 is cut off 3 residues early in the read; its end comes from the germline J gene. The genes are TRBV2 and TRBJ2-5; 8 bases agree with TRBD1. Germline-derived CDR1 and CDR2 are SNHLY and FYNNEI. The CDR3 loop spans 13 amino acids. The V gene end was trimmed by 6 bases and the J gene end by 5 bases; junction bases not matched to a gene: 5. CDR3 DNA, as far as it was read: TGTGCCAGCAGGCTAGACAGGGGTGAGACC. It is translated as CASRLDRGET. The CDR3 as a whole reads CASRLDRGETQYF.

Turning to this clone: The CDR3 goes on 3 residues after the read ends, and that part is filled in from the germline J gene. The chain combines TRBV7-2 with TRBJ2-3; TRBD1 is a possible D gene (6 bases). Between the trimmed V and J ends, which lost 5 bases and 1 base, there was a span of 13 bases. The CDR3 has 15 residues. CDR1 SGHTA and CDR2 FQGNSA come from the germline V gene. The CDR3 protein is CASSQQGSGTDTQYF. The covered CDR3 bases are TGTGCCAGCAGCCAACAGGGCAGCGGCACAGATACG.

With regard to this clone: The sequence runs out 3 residues before the end of the CDR3; the remainder is reconstructed from the germline J gene. The J gene is TRBJ2-1, the V gene TRBV29-1; D possibly corresponds to TRBD2 (6 bases). This CDR3 spans 17 amino acids. The germline V gene has CDR1 SQVTM and CDR2 ANQGSEA. The ends were cut back, 2 bases at V and 0 bases at J, with 17 bases in the middle. CDR3 protein: CSVESRWREPSYNEQFF. CDR3 DNA (partial): TGCAGCGTTGAATCTCGGTGGCGGGAACCCTCCTACAATGAG.

A note on this clone: The CDR3 extends 3 residues past the end of the read, so its final part is completed from the germline J gene. The chain uses TRBV24-1 and TRBJ2-1, with TRBD2 identical over 7 bases. V dropped 9 bases and J dropped 1; count of bases not matched to a gene: 8. This CDR3 has 15 residues. Germline lookup yields CDR1 KGHDR and CDR2 SFDVKD. The CDR3 spells CATQNWGGSYNEQFF. The sequenced part of the CDR3 DNA is TGTGCCACCCAAAACTGGGGGGGATCCTACAATGAG.

About this clone: The read is 3 residues too short to cover the CDR3 end, so that end is filled in from the germline J gene. The J gene is TRBJ2-2, the V gene TRBV4-1; a weak D match, TRBD2 (6 bases). This CDR3 has 16 residues. V gave up 0 bases and J gave up 3 bases, with 11 bases separating them. Germline values: CDR1 MGHRA, CDR2 YSYEKL. The CDR3 loop reads CASSQERLDYTGELFF. CDR3 DNA, as far as it was read: TGCGCCAGCAGCCAAGAGAGACTAGATTACACCGGGGAG.

Details on this clone: The CDR3 extends 3 residues past the end of the read, so its final part is completed from the germline J gene. The rearrangement links TRBV5-4 to TRBJ2-1; 10 positions match TRBD1. CDR3 length equals 13 residues. Germline CDR1 and CDR2: SGHNT and YYREEE (reference sequence). The trim removed 3 bases at V and 8 bases at J, leaving 2 bases unmatched. The CDR3 loop is CASSWDRGDEQFF. The CDR3 bases that were read are TGTGCCAGCAGCTGGGACAGGGGCGATGAG. Full variable domain (rest looked up from reference TRBV5-4 and TRBJ2-1): ETGVTQSPTHLIKTRGQQVTLRCSSQSGHNTVSWYQQALGQGPQFIFQYYREEENGRGNFPPRFSGLQFPNYSSELNVNALELDDSALYLCASSWDRGDEQFFGPGTRLTVL.

Turning to this clone: The CDR3 extends 3 residues past the end of the read, so its final part is completed from the germline J gene. V gene TRBV2 combines with J gene TRBJ1-1; a weak D match, TRBD1 (6 bases). CDR3 length: 13 residues. The germline CDR1 and CDR2 sequences are SNHLY and FYNNEI. The CDR3 loop is CASSVDRGAGAFF. Incomplete CDR3 DNA: TGTGCCAGCAGTGTTGACCGGGGGGCTGGG.

In the case of this clone: From the germline J gene comes the end of the CDR3, since the read stops 3 residues before it. The chain combines TRBV5-1 with TRBJ2-5; TRBD2 agrees at 11 bases. V lost 4 bases, J lost 4 bases, and 3 bases stayed unmatched. Germline CDR1 SGHRS, CDR2 YFSETQ. The CDR3 sequence is 14 residues long. The CDR3: CASSTSGRSETQYF. The covered CDR3 bases are TGCGCCAGCAGCACTAGCGGGAGATCAGAGACC.

Notes on this clone: The read terminates 3 residues ahead of where the CDR3 ends, so the germline J gene completes it. The V and J genes are TRBV2 and TRBJ1-5; D perhaps matches TRBD1 (6 bases). The germline gives CDR1 SNHLY, CDR2 FYNNEI. The V gene lost 6 bases and the J gene lost 6 bases, with 18 bases spanning the gap. The CDR3 totals 15 residues. The CDR3 DNA, read in part, is TGTGCCAGCAGCGAGGGGACATACAAGACTCAGCCC. Protein sequence: CASSEGTYKTQP. The full CDR3 sequence reads CASSEGTYKTQPQHF.

Incomplete CDR3 DNA: TGCGCCAGCAGCTTGGCTAGCTCTGGGGCCAACGTC. Translation: CASSLASSGANV. The entire CDR3 protein is CASSLASSGANVLTF. The rearrangement uses TRBV5-1 and TRBJ2-6; D remains unclear. Read sequence stops 3 residues before the CDR3 end, and the germline J gene provides the missing end. The CDR3 totals 15 residues. CDR1 SGHRS and CDR2 YFSETQ come from the germline V gene. Trimming took off 0 bases at V and 0 bases at J, with 4 bases between the two ends.

To note about this clone: The CDR3 is cut off 3 residues early in the read; its end comes from the germline J gene. This chain links TRBV7-8 with TRBJ2-1, with 7 nucleotides matching TRBD2. CDR1 SGHVS and CDR2 FQNEAQ come from the germline V gene. The CDR3 extends over 15 amino acids. Losses at the gene ends were 5 bases for V and 3 bases for J; bases not matched to a gene: 7. CDR3: CASSASGTNYNEQFF. The sequenced CDR3 bases are TGTGCCAGCAGCGCCAGCGGGACTAACTACAATGAG. The full variable domain, with the rest looked up from reference TRBV7-8 and TRBJ2-1, is GAGVSQSPRYKVAKRGQDVALRCDPISGHVSLFWYQQALGQGPEFLTYFQNEAQLDKSGLPSDRFFAERPEGSVSTLKIQRTQQEDSAVYLCASSASGTNYNEQFFGPGTRLTVL.

Of note for this clone: The DNA ends 3 residues before the CDR3 does, and the rest of the CDR3 is filled in from the germline J gene. This sequence joins TRBV2 and TRBJ2-2; 15 bases match TRBD2. The CDR3 spans 16 residues. Trimming at V came to 6 bases and at J to 6 bases, leaving 5 bases not matched to a gene. Germline V CDR1 and CDR2: SNHLY, FYNNEI. CDR3 loop: CASRPGLAGGAGELFF. The DNA read from the CDR3 is TGTGCCAGCAGACCCGGACTAGCGGGAGGGGCCGGGGAG.

Turning to this clone: Read data end 3 residues before the CDR3 end; the end is taken from the germline J gene. This chain connects TRBV19 to TRBJ2-7; the match to TRBD1 covers 10 bases. V lost 7 bases, J lost 4 bases, and 7 bases stayed unmatched. Per germline, CDR1 LNHDA and CDR2 SQIVND (reference sequence). The CDR3 runs 14 residues. The CDR3 DNA, read in part, is TGTGCCAGTACCCCGACAGGGGGCACGTACGAG. Its translation is CASTPTGGTYE. In full, the CDR3 is CASTPTGGTYEQYF.

With regard to this clone: Read data end 3 residues before the CDR3 end; the end is taken from the germline J gene. The chain links TRBV19 to TRBJ2-2; TRBD1 might be the D (6 bases). Germline values: CDR1 LNHDA, CDR2 SQIVND (reference sequence). This CDR3 is built from 14 residues. The ends were cut back, 11 bases at V and 0 bases at J, with 13 bases in the middle. The covered CDR3 bases are TGTGCCCCCACAGGGCTTCCGAACACCGGGGAG. This codes for CAPTGLPNTGE. The CDR3 in full is CAPTGLPNTGELFF.

Notes on this clone: The read stops 3 residues short of the end of the CDR3; the missing end is completed from the germline J gene. This sequence joins TRBV7-8 and TRBJ1-2; 9 bases line up with TRBD1. The CDR3 is made up of 13 amino acids. Trimming removed 5 bases from V and 4 bases from J; junction bases left unmatched: 2. Germline V gene lookup returns CDR1 SGHVS and CDR2 FQNEAQ. The CDR3 here is CASSTGQGYGYTF. CDR3 DNA, as far as it was read: TGTGCCAGCAGCACGGGACAGGGCTATGGC.

Turning to this clone: The CDR3 end falls 3 residues outside the read, so it is completed with the germline J gene. The rearrangement links TRBV5-4 to TRBJ2-2; 9 bases fit TRBD1. The trim removed 3 bases at V and 3 bases at J, leaving 6 bases unmatched. In germline, CDR1 is SGHNT, CDR2 YYREEE (reference sequence). The CDR3 loop spans 16 amino acids. The part of the CDR3 DNA that was read is TGTGCCAGCAGCTATACAGGGGGCGCCGACACCGGGGAG. This codes for CASSYTGGADTGE. The full CDR3 protein is CASSYTGGADTGELFF.

As regards this clone: The read comes to an end 3 residues before the CDR3 does, leaving the germline J gene to fill in the end. V is TRBV11-3 and J is TRBJ2-7; the D gene is possibly TRBD1 (6 bases). V was shortened by 1 base and J by 3 bases, with 13 bases between the two germline ends. Germline CDR1 and CDR2: SGHNT and YENEEA. The CDR3 has 15 amino acids. CDR3 protein: CASSLGAGEYYEQYF. The sequenced CDR3 bases are TGTGCCAGCAGCTTAGGTGCAGGGGAGTACTACGAG.

Partial CDR3 DNA: TGTGCCAGCACACCCGGGACTAGCCCCCAAGAGACC. This encodes CASTPGTSPQET. The entire CDR3 sequence reads CASTPGTSPQETQYF. The genes are TRBV2 and TRBJ2-5, with 9 positions matching TRBD2. The read finishes 3 residues shy of the CDR3 end, and the germline J gene is used to complete it. Per germline, CDR1 SNHLY and CDR2 FYNNEI. V lost 7 bases to trimming and J lost 1 base; unmatched junction nucleotides: 7. The CDR3 covers 15 residues.